This T cell receptor (beta chain) stems from a study of cytomegalovirus exposure and HLA in healthy donors. Findings and caveats of the study: Analysis performed later found 16,951 TCR beta sequences associated with HLA alleles at 0.05 false discovery rate. There were reportedly fewer N-insertions in an Asian-associated ancestry cluster than the roughly 670-donor mean, in a later analysis.

This CDR3 is 16 amino acids long. Trimming took 6 bases from V and 0 from J, leaving 15 bases between them. Germline-derived CDR1 and CDR2 are LNHDA and SQIVND (reference sequence). As concerns this clone: What it recognizes is unknown.

PCR used 60 Vbeta primers and 13 Jbeta primers. Some clones are missing from TCRdb's copy, which holds only in-frame ones; the method was immunoSEQ multiplex PCR. This sample carries about 94,000 clones, approximately 78% of them seen once, and the ten largest clones take less than 0.95%. This TCR was recovered from a woman in her sixties in good health and CMV-seronegative. This rearrangement joins TRBV19 to TRBJ1-3; no clear D. Sequencing was done on a sample of PBMCs. The CDR3 loop reads CASRSTEFSSGNTIYF. Here the CDR3 DNA reads TGTGCCAGTAGGTCGACGGAGTTTAGCTCTGGAAACACCATATATTTT. Combining the CDR3 with reference TRBV19 and TRBJ1-3 gives the whole variable domain DGGITQSPKYLFRKEGQNVTLSCEQNLNHDAMYWYRQDPGQGLRLIYYSQIVNDFQKGDIAEGYSVSREKKESFPLTVTSAQKNPTAFYLCASRSTEFSSGNTIYFGEGSWLTVV.